This is a list of T cell receptor beta chains from one sample in a study of blood T cells in healthy people across ages. MiXCR, run by TCRdb on the 5' RACE reads, gives a single entry per CDR3 protein. The sample consists of around 670,000 distinct CDR3 sequences, roughly 30% of them appearing once. Sequencing was carried out using blood. These receptors came from a woman aged 80 or over in good health. The CDR3 runs from the conserved cysteine through the conserved F or W. Fields, in order: J gene, D gene, clone size, CDR3 length, V gene, CDR3 DNA, CDR3 protein. The D gene is left open where the match is weak. Clone size appears in some rows only: once, few, many, or a class for an expanded clone.

J gene: TRBJ2-1; D gene: TRBD1; clone size: -; CDR3 length: 15; V gene: TRBV2; CDR3 DNA: TGTGCCAGCAGTGCTGCCCGGACAGGGGGCAATGAGCAGTTCTTC; CDR3 protein: CASSAARTGGNEQFF
J gene: TRBJ1-5; D gene: -; clone size: -; CDR3 length: 12; V gene: TRBV6-2/TRBV6-3; CDR3 DNA: TGTGCCAGCAGCCATGACGCAAATACCCAGCATTTT; CDR3 protein: CASSHDANTQHF
J gene: TRBJ2-5; D gene: -; clone size: many; CDR3 length: 18; V gene: TRBV21-1; CDR3 DNA: TGTGCCAGCAGCATACCGTTGGAGGACAGAAGGTACCAAGAGACCCAGTACTTC; CDR3 protein: CASSIPLEDRRYQETQYF
J gene: TRBJ2-7; D gene: TRBD2; clone size: many; CDR3 length: 15; V gene: TRBV13; CDR3 DNA: TGTGCCAGCAGCCCGGGACTAGCCAGCTCCTACGAGCAGTACTTC; CDR3 protein: CASSPGLASSYEQYF
J gene: TRBJ1-4; D gene: TRBD1; clone size: -; CDR3 length: 14; V gene: TRBV3-1; CDR3 DNA: TGTGCCAGCAGCCAAGGGACAGGGCGAGAAAAACTGTTTTTT; CDR3 protein: CASSQGTGREKLFF
J gene: TRBJ2-7; D gene: -; clone size: many; CDR3 length: 14; V gene: TRBV20-1; CDR3 DNA: TGCAGTGCTAGAGACAGGCCTAGCTCCTACGAGCAGTACTTC; CDR3 protein: CSARDRPSSYEQYF
J gene: TRBJ2-1; D gene: TRBD2; clone size: many; CDR3 length: 16; V gene: TRBV14; CDR3 DNA: TGTGCCAGCAGCCAAGAAGGGACTAGCGGGGGGGGTGAGCAGTTCTTC; CDR3 protein: CASSQEGTSGGGEQFF
J gene: TRBJ2-7; D gene: -; clone size: -; CDR3 length: 15; V gene: TRBV3-1; CDR3 DNA: TGTGCCAGCAACCAAGGAGGAGGCATTAGATACGAGCAGTACTTC; CDR3 protein: CASNQGGGIRYEQYF
J gene: TRBJ1-4; D gene: -; clone size: -; CDR3 length: 18; V gene: TRBV3-1; CDR3 DNA: TGTGCCAGCAGCCAAGTCGGCGGGCGAAGCGCTTCTAATGAAAAGCGGTTTTTT; CDR3 protein: CASSQVGGRSASNEKRFF
J gene: TRBJ2-1; D gene: -; clone size: many; CDR3 length: 12; V gene: TRBV30; CDR3 DNA: TGTGCCTGGAGGGGGAATTACAATGAGCAGTTCTTC; CDR3 protein: CAWRGNYNEQFF
J gene: TRBJ2-5; D gene: -; clone size: many; CDR3 length: 14; V gene: TRBV20-1; CDR3 DNA: TGCAGTGCTAGTAGGTCGACGGGAGTGGAGACCCAGTACTTC; CDR3 protein: CSASRSTGVETQYF
J gene: TRBJ2-1; D gene: TRBD2; clone size: many; CDR3 length: 15; V gene: TRBV7-9; CDR3 DNA: TGTGCCAGCAGCTACAGTAGCGGGGGGGACGGTGAGCAGTTCTTC; CDR3 protein: CASSYSSGGDGEQFF
J gene: TRBJ1-6; D gene: -; clone size: many; CDR3 length: 15; V gene: TRBV20-1; CDR3 DNA: TGCAGTGCTAGACAGTTGAGCTCCTATAATTCACCCCTCCACTTT; CDR3 protein: CSARQLSSYNSPLHF
J gene: TRBJ2-3; D gene: TRBD2; clone size: many; CDR3 length: 14; V gene: TRBV6-2/TRBV6-3; CDR3 DNA: TGTGCCAGCAGGCCTAGCGGGGGCACAGATACGCAGTATTTT; CDR3 protein: CASRPSGGTDTQYF
J gene: TRBJ1-2; D gene: TRBD1; clone size: many; CDR3 length: 13; V gene: TRBV6-6; CDR3 DNA: TGTGCCAGCAGTCCGACAGGGCTCTATGGCTACACCTTC; CDR3 protein: CASSPTGLYGYTF
J gene: TRBJ1-1; D gene: -; clone size: once; CDR3 length: 13; V gene: TRBV29-1; CDR3 DNA: -; CDR3 protein: CSVAGGARKIPFF
J gene: TRBJ2-7; D gene: -; clone size: once; CDR3 length: 17; V gene: TRBV11-2; CDR3 DNA: TGTGCCGGCAGCTGGGGACTTGCAGGGAGCTCCTACAATGAGCAGTACTTC; CDR3 protein: CAGSWGLAGSSYNEQYF
J gene: TRBJ2-2; D gene: TRBD1; clone size: -; CDR3 length: 17; V gene: TRBV11-1; CDR3 DNA: TGTGCCAGCAGCACGGGACAGCACACCTCGAACACCGGGGAGCTGTTTTTT; CDR3 protein: CASSTGQHTSNTGELFF
J gene: TRBJ2-3; D gene: TRBD2; clone size: many; CDR3 length: 16; V gene: TRBV5-1; CDR3 DNA: TGCGCCAGCAGCTTGACTAGCGGGGGGAGCACAGATACGCAGTATTTT; CDR3 protein: CASSLTSGGSTDTQYF
J gene: TRBJ2-3; D gene: TRBD2; clone size: -; CDR3 length: 21; V gene: TRBV12-3/TRBV12-4; CDR3 DNA: TGTGCCAGCAGTCGCGGGTGGGGGGGGACTAGCGGAGGATTAAGCACAGATACGCAGTATTTT; CDR3 protein: CASSRGWGGTSGGLSTDTQYF
J gene: TRBJ1-1; D gene: -; clone size: few; CDR3 length: 15; V gene: TRBV4-1; CDR3 DNA: TGCGCCAGCAGCCAAGTGGGGAACCTGAACACTGAAGCTTTCTTT; CDR3 protein: CASSQVGNLNTEAFF
J gene: TRBJ1-1; D gene: -; clone size: many; CDR3 length: 13; V gene: TRBV5-5; CDR3 DNA: TGCGCCAGCAGCTTGTCACCTAACACTGAAGCTTTCTTT; CDR3 protein: CASSLSPNTEAFF
J gene: TRBJ2-3; D gene: -; clone size: few; CDR3 length: 15; V gene: TRBV6-2/TRBV6-3; CDR3 DNA: TGTGCCAGCAGTTATACGGGGGGCCAGACAGATACGCAGTATTTT; CDR3 protein: CASSYTGGQTDTQYF
J gene: TRBJ1-5; D gene: -; clone size: many; CDR3 length: 13; V gene: TRBV12-3/TRBV12-4; CDR3 DNA: TGTGCCAGCAGAGGGAATAGCAATCAGCCCCAGCATTTT; CDR3 protein: CASRGNSNQPQHF
J gene: TRBJ1-2; D gene: TRBD1; clone size: many; CDR3 length: 13; V gene: TRBV6-5; CDR3 DNA: TGTGCCAGCAGTCCCCCCCAGGGGGATGGCTACACCTTC; CDR3 protein: CASSPPQGDGYTF
J gene: TRBJ2-3; D gene: -; clone size: many; CDR3 length: 15; V gene: TRBV6-6; CDR3 DNA: TGTGCCAGCAGTTACAGCCGGGATCAGGGAGATACGCAGTATTTT; CDR3 protein: CASSYSRDQGDTQYF
J gene: TRBJ2-3; D gene: -; clone size: once; CDR3 length: 12; V gene: TRBV7-2; CDR3 DNA: TGTGCCTGCAGCCCTGGCACAGATGCGCAGTATTTT; CDR3 protein: CACSPGTDAQYF
J gene: TRBJ1-4; D gene: -; clone size: many; CDR3 length: 12; V gene: TRBV6-1; CDR3 DNA: TGTGCCAGCATGGCGCCTAATGAAAAACTGTTTTTT; CDR3 protein: CASMAPNEKLFF
J gene: TRBJ2-5; D gene: TRBD2; clone size: many; CDR3 length: 15; V gene: TRBV7-9; CDR3 DNA: TGTGCCAGCAGCCACTCGACTAGCGGGGGGAAGACCCAGTACTTC; CDR3 protein: CASSHSTSGGKTQYF
J gene: TRBJ1-1; D gene: -; clone size: -; CDR3 length: 13; V gene: TRBV6-5; CDR3 DNA: TGTGCCAGCAGGGACCTCTGGACCACTGAAGCTTTCTTT; CDR3 protein: CASRDLWTTEAFF
J gene: TRBJ2-3; D gene: -; clone size: many; CDR3 length: 18; V gene: TRBV6-1; CDR3 DNA: TGTGCCAGCAGTCAAGGCCTGACGGCGGGGTCTAGCACAGATACGCAGTATTTT; CDR3 protein: CASSQGLTAGSSTDTQYF
J gene: TRBJ2-7; D gene: -; clone size: -; CDR3 length: 13; V gene: TRBV30; CDR3 DNA: TGTGCCTGGAGTGTGGGGGACTCCTACGAGCAGTACTTC; CDR3 protein: CAWSVGDSYEQYF
J gene: TRBJ1-2; D gene: -; clone size: -; CDR3 length: 14; V gene: TRBV4-1; CDR3 DNA: TGCGCCAGCAGCCAGGACAGCTATAACTATGGCTACACCTTC; CDR3 protein: CASSQDSYNYGYTF
J gene: TRBJ1-1; D gene: TRBD1; clone size: -; CDR3 length: 15; V gene: TRBV6-6; CDR3 DNA: TGTGCCAGCTTTTTCACGGGACAGGGGAACACTGAAGCTTTCTTT; CDR3 protein: CASFFTGQGNTEAFF
J gene: TRBJ2-1; D gene: TRBD1; clone size: many; CDR3 length: 13; V gene: TRBV7-8; CDR3 DNA: TGTGCCAGTCGGCCAGGGGGCTACAATGAGCAGTTCTTC; CDR3 protein: CASRPGGYNEQFF
J gene: TRBJ1-2; D gene: -; clone size: -; CDR3 length: 15; V gene: TRBV6-6; CDR3 DNA: TGTGCCAGCAGTTACTCGGTTCAGAGAGAAGATGGCTACACCTTC; CDR3 protein: CASSYSVQREDGYTF
J gene: TRBJ1-4; D gene: TRBD1; clone size: many; CDR3 length: 14; V gene: TRBV20-1; CDR3 DNA: TGCAGTGCCCCCAACAGGGGTTTGGGTGAAAAACTGTTTTTT; CDR3 protein: CSAPNRGLGEKLFF
J gene: TRBJ2-3; D gene: -; clone size: many; CDR3 length: 15; V gene: TRBV11-2; CDR3 DNA: TGTGCCAGCAGCTCCCAGCAAATGGGGGCAGATACGCAGTATTTT; CDR3 protein: CASSSQQMGADTQYF
J gene: TRBJ1-1; D gene: -; clone size: -; CDR3 length: 15; V gene: TRBV3-1; CDR3 DNA: TGTGCCAGCAGCCAAAGACTTATCATGAACACTGAAGCTTTCTTT; CDR3 protein: CASSQRLIMNTEAFF
J gene: TRBJ2-3; D gene: -; clone size: many; CDR3 length: 13; V gene: TRBV30; CDR3 DNA: TGTGCCTGGACCCCGGGGAGCACAGATACGCAGTATTTT; CDR3 protein: CAWTPGSTDTQYF